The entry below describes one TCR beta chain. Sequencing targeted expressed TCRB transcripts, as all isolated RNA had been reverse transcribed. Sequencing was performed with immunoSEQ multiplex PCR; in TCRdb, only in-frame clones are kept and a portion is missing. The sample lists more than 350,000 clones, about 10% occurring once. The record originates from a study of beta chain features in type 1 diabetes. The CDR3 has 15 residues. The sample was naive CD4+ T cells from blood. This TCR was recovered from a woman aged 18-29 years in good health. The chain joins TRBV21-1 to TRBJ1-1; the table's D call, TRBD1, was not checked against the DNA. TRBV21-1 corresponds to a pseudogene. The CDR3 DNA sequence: TGTGCCAGCAGCCCTCTTAGCAGGGGTAACACTGAAGCTTTCTTT. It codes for CASSPLSRGNTEAFF.